This T cell receptor (beta chain) was profiled in a study of OX40 agonist ivuxolimab in advanced cancers. Clones were read by immunoSEQ multiplex PCR, and TCRdb kept only the in-frame ones, dropping some. Among roughly 7,000 clones listed, approximately 71% were seen once. This clone has only one observation. Exclusion of a patient followed from autoimmune disease history or systemic immunosuppression. The CDR3 covers 15 residues. The V segment lost 2 bases and the J segment 6 bases; nucleotides outside the gene matches: 4. The germline gives CDR1 LNHDA, CDR2 SQIVND (reference sequence). This sequence joins TRBV19 and TRBJ2-1; TRBD2 agrees at 10 bases. The source is an adult with an advanced solid tumor such as melanoma, head and neck, liver or kidney cancer. Sample: CD4+ or CD8+ T cells sorted from blood, taken in a trial of the OX40 agonist ivuxolimab. CDR3 region: CASSIMLAGANEQFF. For the CDR3, the DNA is TGTGCCAGTAGTATAATGCTAGCGGGAGCCAATGAGCAGTTCTTC.